This T cell receptor beta chain was recorded in a study of blood T cells in healthy people across ages. Using a J-beta primer mix together with a sample-barcoded 5' primer, a second PCR was run for about 6 to 12 cycles. A single record per CDR3 protein comes from TCRdb applying MiXCR to the 5' RACE reads. The top ten hold roughly 26% of the sample, which has 790,000 or so distinct CDR3 sequences, around 50% seen once. Trimming pared 8 bases from V and 4 bases from J, leaving 12 bases between. The CDR3 contains 13 residues. The germline gives CDR1 SGHTA, CDR2 FQGTGA. This clonotype was counted only a few times.

Sequenced sample: blood. This TCR derives from a man aged 40-49 years in good health. The chain is built from TRBV7-3 and TRBJ1-5; no clear D. The CDR3 region is CASVRESNQPQHF. For the CDR3, the DNA is TGTGCCAGCGTACGTGAGAGTAATCAGCCCCAGCATTTT.